The rows below give T cell receptor beta chains drawn from one sample of a study of CD8 T cell repertoires and HIV-1 epitope variants. These TCRs' antigens remain unknown. The assay was immunoSEQ multiplex PCR, and TCRdb's table has in-frame clones only and misses some. The repertoire holds a few thousand clones, with about 64% as singletons. The specimen was cultured CD8+ T cells derived from PBMCs. Receptors were obtained from a male donor with HIV. The CDR3 runs from the conserved cysteine through the conserved F or W. D genes are given only for firm matches. Rows may omit the clone size; those that give it use once, few, many or a size class.

V,D,J,size,DNA,CDR3
TRBV7-9,.,TRBJ1-2,.,TGTGCCAGCAGCCTCGGGGCGGAAGGCTACACCTTC,CASSLGAEGYTF
TRBV7-8,.,TRBJ2-3,.,TGTGCCAGCAGAGGCAGGGCTGGCACAGATACGCAGTATTTT,CASRGRAGTDTQYF
TRBV27,TRBD2,TRBJ2-5,.,TGTGCCAGCACTTCAGCGGGGGGATCAGAGACCCAGTACTTC,CASTSAGGSETQYF
TRBV6-1,.,TRBJ2-7,.,TGTGCCAGCAGTTCAGATGTCTCGGCCTACGAGCAGTACTTC,CASSSDVSAYEQYF
TRBV2,.,TRBJ2-7,.,TGTGCCAGCAGAGACACGGGCGCCTACGAGCAGTACTTC,CASRDTGAYEQYF
TRBV27,TRBD1,TRBJ2-7,.,TGTGCCAGCAGTACCGAAACAGGGGTACCCGAGCAGTACTTC,CASSTETGVPEQYF
TRBV11-2,TRBD1,TRBJ2-7,few,TGTGCCAGCAGCGACGGACAGGGGTTCGGGTCCTACGAGCAGTACTTC,CASSDGQGFGSYEQYF
TRBV9,TRBD1,TRBJ2-2,.,TGTGCCAGCAGTGCCGAGGACAGGGCATACGGGTCGGGCACCGGGGAGCTGTTTTTT,CASSAEDRAYGSGTGELFF
TRBV4-1,TRBD1,TRBJ2-7,.,TGCGCCAGCAGCCAAGATCATAGGACAGGGGCTAAAGAGCAGTACTTC,CASSQDHRTGAKEQYF
TRBV11-2,.,TRBJ2-4,.,TGTGCCAGCAGCTTAGATTTTCACGGGAACTATTCCCTAGCCAAAAACATTCAGTACTTC,CASSLDFHGNYSLAKNIQYF
TRBV7-9,.,TRBJ2-3,.,TGTGCCAGCAGCTTAGTCCCTAGTCTTACCACAGATACGCAGTATTTT,CASSLVPSLTTDTQYF
TRBV4-1,.,TRBJ2-3,.,TGCGCCAGCAGCCCGGAAGAGCGCCGCACAGATACGCAGTATTTT,CASSPEERRTDTQYF
TRBV9,.,TRBJ2-1,few,TGTGCCAGCAGCGTAGAGAAAGCGGGTACCAATGAGCAGTTCTTC,CASSVEKAGTNEQFF
TRBV7-9,.,TRBJ1-3,.,TGTGCCAGCAGCTTAGGAGGAAACACCATATATTTT,CASSLGGNTIYF
TRBV6-6,.,TRBJ1-5,.,TGTGCCAGCAGCGGTCGAAGGGAAGAGCCCCAGCATTTT,CASSGRREEPQHF
TRBV19,.,TRBJ2-7,.,TGTGCCAGTAGTATGTCTCGGCCAGCAACTGTCTACGAGCAGTACTTC,CASSMSRPATVYEQYF
TRBV10-3,.,TRBJ2-7,few,TGTGCCATCAGTGGGGTCGGGAATACCTACGAGCAGTACTTC,CAISGVGNTYEQYF
TRBV28,TRBD1,TRBJ1-1,few,TGTGCCAGCAGTCCGATAGGACAGGGGGACACTGAAGCTTTCTTT,CASSPIGQGDTEAFF
TRBV5-4,TRBD2,TRBJ2-5,.,TGTGCCAGCAGCTCAGCGGGGGGGCCAGAGACCCAGTACTTC,CASSSAGGPETQYF
TRBV5-1,.,TRBJ2-1,once,TGCGCCAGCAGCTTGGCCACGGGGGGCAACCTTAATGAGCAGTTCTTC,CASSLATGGNLNEQFF
TRBV19,TRBD1,TRBJ1-5,.,TGTGCCAGTGATACAGGGGGCTGGTCTAGCAATCAGCCCCAGCATTTT,CASDTGGWSSNQPQHF
TRBV27,TRBD1,TRBJ2-4,.,TGTGCCAGCAGTTCCTCGGACAGGGTAAACATTCAGTACTTC,CASSSSDRVNIQYF
TRBV13,.,TRBJ1-3,.,TGTGCCAGCAGCGGTGGATTTGGGGCTAGCTCTGGAAACACCATATATTTT,CASSGGFGASSGNTIYF